A single TCR beta chain is shown here with its context. This clone was observed a single time. Its recognized antigen is unknown. Qualities for individual bases were not recorded, and no much larger clone is one base off. The immunoSEQ Assay was used to sequence TCRbeta CDR3 regions. After extraction, genomic DNA underwent amplification by bias-controlled multiplex PCR, followed by high-throughput sequencing. In the paper's pipeline: Collapsing and filtering of sequences were performed to quantify the absolute abundance of each unique TCRbeta CDR3 region. Usable DNA was measured by amplifying reference genes present in all nucleated cells, and TCRbeta template counts were normalized to that usable DNA to estimate T cell fraction. Repertoire TCRs were annotated as SARS-CoV-2-specific when V gene, CDR3 amino acid sequence and J gene were exactly matched to a known reactive TCR set. The reference SARS-CoV-2 TCR set was derived from MIRA and filtered for enrichment in COVID-19-positive ImmuneCODE repertoires, a step that removed public or cross-reactive TCRs. Using the MIRA antigens, annotated TCRs were further analysed by specific ORF or by position within an ORF. Breadth was defined as the number of annotated unique rearrangements divided by the total number of unique productive rearrangements, and depth was defined as the summed frequency of the annotated unique rearrangements. Two-sided Wilcoxon rank-sum tests were used to compare TCR breadth between groups. Not all clones reach the TCRdb copy of this immuneACCESS table, which keeps in-frame sequences only. Checked studies attribute under half of the gap to unresolved V genes and leave the rest unexplained. V, J and clone size derive from that table, while D and trimming were established from the DNA sequence. This sample gives hundreds of thousands of clones in total; 89% of them show up just once. The ten largest make up approximately 2.5% of the sample.

These data belong to a study of Ad26.COV2.S vaccination and SARS-CoV-2 variants (dated by TCRdb to the early 2020s). For the wider study: Vaccine-arm donors were drawn from COV1001, a multicentre, randomized, double-blind, placebo-controlled phase I-IIa trial of Ad26.COV2.S in healthy adults. Dosing of Ad26.COV2.S was intramuscular, at either 5x10^10 or 1x10^11 viral particles, delivered as one shot or as two shots spaced 56 days apart. A total of 32 samples were included in the TCR-sequenced set, comprising roughly 19 Ad26.COV2.S vaccine recipients, 5 placebo recipients and 8 SARS-CoV-2 convalescent individuals. The specificity and breadth of SARS-CoV-2-reactive T cell receptors after Ad26.COV2.S vaccination were assessed by TCRbeta repertoire sequencing. Investigators did not know the trial group allocation while performing experiments and assessing outcomes. Trial participants were randomized into five groups of five, in which low-dose or high-dose Ad26.COV2.S was given once or twice, or placebo was given on both occasions.

The study at large found these results: After vaccination, substantial breadth of spike-specific CD8+ and CD4+ T cell responses was reported. Comparing responses between vaccine doses or regimens was not something the study was powered to do. Ad26.COV2.S recipients had higher spike-specific TCR breadth than placebo recipients (P = 0.0014). The authors noted that total T cell responses may have been underestimated by the TCR breadth and depth analyses. Comparable non-spike TCR breadth was observed between vaccine and placebo recipients, consistent with only spike being contained in the vaccine.

Reading the germline V gene gives CDR1 SGHVS and CDR2 FNYEAQ. Reading from cysteine to phenylalanine, the CDR3 counts 16 amino acids. Only the CDR3 DNA is retained, 48 bases long and in frame from the first base. For this chain, trimming is 1 base at the V end and 1 base at the J end, and the number of junction bases without a gene match is 4. Sample treatment or condition, as interpreted from the label and publication: some 20 received Ad26.COV2.S at low or high dose, single or two shots; 5 received placebo; per-sample allocation not given. For vaccine and placebo recipients, the sequenced repertoires came from samples collected on day 63 after the first injection. In Cohort 1b, 20 to 25 adults aged 18-55 years were enrolled at a single site in Boston, USA, between 29 July and 7 August 2020. As a vaccine, Ad26.COV2.S was a replication-incompetent adenovirus type 26 vector that expressed a prefusion-stabilized SARS-CoV-2 spike protein derived from the original Wuhan strain.

In this chain, TRBV7-6 is recombined with TRBJ2-4; 7 of the junction bases match TRBD1. The origin of this receptor is a person aged 18-60 years who received the Ad26.COV2.S COVID-19 vaccine or a placebo. The sample in question was peripheral blood, obtained in a trial of Ad26.COV2.S vaccine versus placebo. For the CDR3, the sequence is CASSLEGAAAKNIQYF. The sequenced DNA is TGTGCCAGCAGCTTAGAGGGGGCTGCGGCCAAAAACATTCAGTACTTC. With all but the CDR3 taken from the reference TRBV7-6 and TRBJ2-4 genes, the full variable domain is: GAGVSQSPRYKVTKRGQDVALRCDPISGHVSLYWYRQALGQGPEFLTYFNYEAQQDKSGLPNDRFSAERPEGSISTLTIQRTEQRDSAMYRCASSLEGAAAKNIQYFGAGTRLSVL.